These T cell receptor beta chains were read from a single sample in a study of shared clonotypes between healthy human individuals. Clones were sequenced by immunoSEQ multiplex PCR, and TCRdb holds only the in-frame ones, with some missing. This table holds around 1.9 million clones, more than 85% found once. Sequencing was performed on naive CD8+ T cells from PBMCs. These receptors came from a man aged 18 to 29 in good health. Some clones in this sample may be carry-over from other donors' samples. Both conserved end residues are part of each CDR3. The D gene is left open where the match is weak.

cdr3_aa	v_call	d_call
CSVGSGPYEQYF	TRBV29-1	-
CASSLNGAGNQPQHF	TRBV5-1	-
CASSIGPFRENEKLFF	TRBV19	-
CAISGDIQTYEQYF	TRBV10-3	-
CASSFGTSGANEQFF	TRBV28	TRBD2
CASSSTSASSYNEQFF	TRBV7-2	TRBD2
CASTERGNEQYF	TRBV11-2	-
CASSEKSQGGEDYTF	TRBV19	-
CASSLRVGPSGNTIYF	TRBV28	-
CASSPGAWNTGELFF	TRBV4-1	-
CASSLWASGDKETQYF	TRBV28	TRBD2
CASSIRARDEQYF	TRBV19	-
CASSPLWGATNEKLFF	TRBV28	-
CASSGLANPSYEQYF	TRBV2	-
CASSQDLGLTRGNTIYF	TRBV4-3	-
CASSLWTGAMNTEAFF	TRBV27	-
CASSPGTEAFF	TRBV9	-
CASSQWGSPEAFF	TRBV4-1	-
CASRDRSGGEQYF	TRBV10-2	-
CASSPPGTDLTDTQYF	TRBV5-4	-
CASSGDGQGNTEAFF	TRBV27	TRBD1
CASSLAQETQYF	TRBV7-9	-
CASSTGQRTDTQYF	TRBV6-1	TRBD1
CSVEDRGSAEAFF	TRBV29-1	-
CASSSRDRDHEQYF	TRBV7-6	TRBD1
CASSDPPGTAYGYTF	TRBV2	-
CASSIYSYGYTF	TRBV19	-
CASSPRGGSYEQYF	TRBV27	-
CASSQDRYGNTIYF	TRBV14	-